This T cell receptor beta chain is from a study of Ad26.COV2.S vaccination and SARS-CoV-2 variants. Clones were sequenced by immunoSEQ multiplex PCR, and TCRdb holds only the in-frame ones, with some missing. This table has about 680,000 clones, 80% to 90% appearing once. This CDR3 has 16 amino acids. The V end lost 3 bases, the J end lost 1 base, and 15 bases lay between the germline ends. Germline CDR1 LGHNT, CDR2 FRNRAP. Treatment denoted: roughly 18 received Ad26.COV2.S at low or high dose, single or two shots; several received placebo; per-sample allocation not given. Material that was analyzed had been drawn on day 63 after the first vaccine or placebo injection.

V and J are TRBV12-5 and TRBJ1-1; no firm D call. The sequencing here drew on peripheral blood, taken in a trial of Ad26.COV2.S vaccine versus placebo. This receptor was identified in a person aged 18 to 59 who received the Ad26.COV2.S COVID-19 vaccine or a placebo. The CDR3 DNA reads TGTGCTAGTGGTTTCTCAACCACAACCCAGAACACTGAAGCTTTCTTT. Translated: CASGFSTTTQNTEAFF.